This T cell receptor beta chain was found in a study of response to subunit inactivated influenza vaccine. This clonotype was detected only a few times. TCRdb processed the RT-PCR reads anew with MiXCR; each CDR3 protein has one entry. The data hold about 300,000 distinct CDR3 sequences, with less than 25% observed a single time. The sequence was collected from a man between 50 and 69 years old who received an inactivated influenza vaccine. The source was PBMCs from blood, collected less than 22 months after vaccination.

CDR3 sequence reads: CASSLRYLGGTNYGYTF. The CDR3 DNA reads TGTGCCAGCAGCTTGAGATACCTTGGGGGTACTAACTATGGCTACACCTTC. The rearrangement joins TRBV13 to TRBJ1-2, with D perhaps TRBD1 (5 bases). The CDR3 contains 17 residues. Germline V CDR1 and CDR2: PRHDT, FYEKMQ (reference sequence). V lost 3 bases to trimming and J lost 0 bases, with 17 bases between them.